The present T cell receptor (beta chain) was sequenced within a study of blood T cell repertoires in COVID-19. Looking at the study overall: Samples representing acute and convalescent COVID-19 were sourced from the United States, Italy and Spain. The analysed material was cDNA or gDNA that came from T cells, B-cell-depleted T cells, or PBMCs.

This CDR3 has 16 amino acids. The V gene end was trimmed by 5 bases and the J gene end by 8 bases; junction bases not matched to a gene: 9. Germline assignment: CDR1 LGHDT and CDR2 YNNKEL (reference sequence). Only in-frame clones appear in the TCRdb table, and some are missing; sequencing was by immunoSEQ multiplex PCR. This sample has approximately 210,000 clones; 82% occur once, and the top ten carry approximately 12%. The receptor was derived from a woman between 40 and 50 years old with acute or convalescent COVID-19. This chain connects TRBV3-1 (or the pseudogene TRBV3-2) to TRBJ2-1, with TRBD2 matching over 13 bases. The sequenced sample was peripheral blood. The CDR3 bases are TGTGCCAGCAGCGGTAGGACTAGCGGGGGTTTAGATGAGCAGTTCTTC. It encodes CASSGRTSGGLDEQFF.